These 7 T cell receptor beta chains share one sample of origin, sequenced in a study of T cell repertoires in cytomegalovirus infection. A single record per CDR3 protein comes from TCRdb applying MiXCR to the reads. The data show approximately 180,000 distinct CDR3 sequences, about 17% seen once. The specimen sequenced was CD8+ T cells from PBMCs. The receptors here all came from a human donor in good health (CMV status not recorded). Some clones in this sample may be carry-over from other donors' samples.

V is TRBV28 and J is TRBJ2-5, with no clear D. CDR3 size: 13 residues. V was shortened by 7 bases and J by 3 bases, with 12 bases between the two germline ends. CDR1 and CDR2 from the germline V gene are MDHEN and SYDVKM. This CDR3 reads CASTTDLKETQYF. In DNA form, the CDR3 reads TGTGCCAGCACCACAGATCTGAAAGAGACCCAGTACTTC.

This clonotype turned up a few times. The chain's CDR3 is CASSLQGMGTEAFF. In DNA, the CDR3 is TGTGCCAGCAGTTTACAGGGAATGGGCACTGAAGCTTTCTTT. V and J are TRBV28 and TRBJ1-1; a possible D gene is TRBD1 (5 bases). The V end was cut by 2 bases, the J end by 4 bases, with 11 bases between. CDR3 length: 14 residues. CDR1 and CDR2 (germline): MDHEN, SYDVKM.

This clonotype has only a few counts. The rearrangement joins TRBV7-9 to TRBJ2-2; the D is unclear. Trimming left V 4 bases short and J 1 base short, with 13 bases between. Germline CDR1 is SEHNR and CDR2 is FQNEAQ (reference sequence). The length of the CDR3 is 16 residues. CDR3 sequence reads: CASSSRTVMNTGELFF. DNA of the CDR3: TGTGCCAGCAGCTCGAGAACAGTAATGAACACCGGGGAGCTGTTTTTT.

The sample holds a few counts of this clonotype. This rearrangement joins TRBV7-2 to TRBJ2-5; 11 bases are a match to TRBD2. The CDR3 is made up of 17 amino acids. The trim removed 4 bases at V and 5 bases at J, leaving 12 bases unmatched. Germline V gene lookup returns CDR1 SGHTA and CDR2 FQGNSA. The CDR3 DNA sequence: TGTGCCAGCAGCTATGAAACCCTAGCGGGGGGCGGGGAGACCCAGTACTTC. Translating gives CASSYETLAGGGETQYF.

CDR3 protein: CASSEGNTGELFF. As DNA, the CDR3 is TGTGCCAGCAGTGAAGGGAACACCGGGGAGCTGTTTTTT. This chain connects TRBV6-4 to TRBJ2-2; D gene unclear. The germline V gene encodes CDR1 MRHNA and CDR2 SNTAGT. The CDR3 is made up of 13 amino acids. Trimming took off 3 bases at V and 1 base at J, with 3 bases between the two ends.

There are a few counts of this clonotype. The V gene is TRBV25-1, the J gene TRBJ1-5; tentatively, D is TRBD1 (6 bases). V lost 4 bases and J lost 2, with 12 bases in between. Germline loops: CDR1 MGHDK, CDR2 SYGVNS. The CDR3 sequence is 15 residues long. DNA of the CDR3: TGTGCCAGCAGTGGCCCAGGGGAGGGCAATCAGCCCCAGCATTTT. Amino acids: CASSGPGEGNQPQHF.

This clonotype came up once. The rearrangement links TRBV12-3 or TRBV12-4 to TRBJ2-5; no firm D call. V lost 4 bases, J lost 5 bases, and 11 bases lay in between. The CDR3 spans 13 residues. CDR3 residues: CASSSLVGETQYF. CDR3 in DNA: TGTGCCAGCAGTTCTCTAGTGGGGGAGACCCAGTACTTC.